These 3 T cell receptor beta chains were all obtained from the same sample, sequenced in a study of early T cells in non-severe SARS-CoV-2 infection. TCRdb re-called the 5' RACE reads through MiXCR, storing one row per CDR3 protein. The sample yields tens of thousands of distinct CDR3 sequences, 5.6% seen once. Sequencing was done on a sample of whole blood. These receptors were taken from an adult who was a healthcare worker with PCR-confirmed SARS-CoV-2 infection or an uninfected control (not recorded which).

This clonotype was picked up a small number of times. CDR3 amino acids: CASSQDRAGSLTF. In nucleotides, the CDR3 is TGCGCCAGCAGCCAAGATCGGGCGGGGTCCCTCACCTTC. The chain employs TRBV4-1 and TRBJ1-2; no clear D gene. Germline V gene lookup returns CDR1 MGHRA and CDR2 YSYEKL. The CDR3 spans 13 residues. The V gene lost 0 bases and the J gene lost 13 bases, with 15 bases spanning the gap.

This clonotype came up a few times. This chain uses TRBV7-9 with TRBJ2-7, with D possibly matching TRBD1 (6 bases). Trimming removed 2 bases from V and 5 bases from J, with 16 bases in between. Germline assignment: CDR1 SEHNR and CDR2 FQNEAQ (reference sequence). The CDR3 is made up of 15 amino acids. CDR3 in DNA: TGTGCCAGCAGCTTAAGGCCTACAGGGTACCACGAGCAGTACTTC. Its protein is CASSLRPTGYHEQYF.

At least ten counts were recorded for this clonotype. V usage is TRBV11-3 and J usage is TRBJ2-1; D unresolved. Trimming stripped 3 bases from V and 7 bases from J, with 10 bases between. The CDR3 is 13 residues long. Per germline, CDR1 SGHNT and CDR2 YENEEA. As DNA, the CDR3 is TGTGCCAGCAGCTTGCATCCTCTGAATGAGCAGTTCTTC. This gives the protein CASSLHPLNEQFF.